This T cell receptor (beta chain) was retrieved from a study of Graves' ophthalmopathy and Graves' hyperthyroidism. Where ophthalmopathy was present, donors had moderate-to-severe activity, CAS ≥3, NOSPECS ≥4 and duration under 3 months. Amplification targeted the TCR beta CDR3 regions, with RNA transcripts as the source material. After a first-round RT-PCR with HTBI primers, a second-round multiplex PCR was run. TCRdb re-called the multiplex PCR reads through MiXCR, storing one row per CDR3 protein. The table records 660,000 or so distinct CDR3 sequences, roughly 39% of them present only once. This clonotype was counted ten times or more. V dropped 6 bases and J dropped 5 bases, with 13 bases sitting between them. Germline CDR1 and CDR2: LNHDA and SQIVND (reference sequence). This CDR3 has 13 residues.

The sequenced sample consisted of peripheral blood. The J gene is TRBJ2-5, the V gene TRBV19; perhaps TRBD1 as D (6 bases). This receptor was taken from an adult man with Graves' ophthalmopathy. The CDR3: CASRNTGLETQYF. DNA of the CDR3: TGTGCCAGTAGGAACACAGGGTTGGAGACCCAGTACTTC.